Listed here is a single T cell receptor beta chain. Its antigen is unknown. Base qualities are not provided; no much larger clone lies one nucleotide away. Systemically healthy Caucasian individuals from Russia, some 38 in total and aged about 6 to 100 years, were included as donors. Each donor gave ten milliliters of peripheral blood, drawn into EDTA-treated Vacutainer tubes. Ficoll-Paque density-gradient centrifugation was used to isolate PBMCs, with at least 6.5 million per sample. Total RNA, at least 5 micrograms per sample, was extracted from PBMCs with Trizol reagent. For every donor, flow cytometry on a PBMC aliquot measured the percentage of naive CD45RAhigh/CD27high T cells. This record comes from a study of blood T cells in healthy people across ages (dated by TCRdb to between 2014 and 2016). With respect to the entire study: Template switching captured roughly one uniquely barcoded TCR beta cDNA molecule per two T cells in model experiments. The study measured age-related changes in TCR beta repertoire diversity using deep sequencing normalized with unique cDNA molecular identifiers. The donors were split into four age groups: young (average about 16 years), middle-aged (around 37), aged (approximately 60) and long-lived (over 75). For two donors (one aged 18 to 30 and one aged 80 or older), the study analyzed two additional independent replicas of 1 million unique cDNA reads from the same blood draw. The paper as a whole reports these results and caveats: The CMV infection status of donors was not known, potentially confounding age-related changes in expanded clonotypes. Observed TCR beta diversity per million T cells fell roughly linearly with age, and a significant reduction was already apparent by age around 36. Compared with the aged group, more naive CD4+ T cells, fewer expanded clones and increased TCR diversity were shown by the long-lived group, suggesting age selection. The percentage of naive T cells measured by flow cytometry correlated strongly with observed TCR beta diversity. Conclusive comparison of naive and antigen-experienced compartments was prevented by the profiling of bulk unsorted PBMCs. Total diversity estimates from one million sequenced T cells were considered lower bounds and underestimates.

The method was 5' RACE. Sequencing was carried out with an Illumina HiSeq 2500. The second PCR ran for roughly 7 to 11 cycles and used a J-beta primer mix along with a sample-barcoded 5' primer. Each TCR beta cDNA molecule received a unique molecular identifier from a template-switch 5' adaptor carrying 12 random nucleotides. At least 2.5 million CDR3-containing paired-end reads were obtained from each sample. The Mint cDNA synthesis kit, primed by a TRBC-specific oligonucleotide, was used to synthesize first-strand cDNA from all RNA. After uracil-DNA glycosylase treatment, a first 18-cycle PCR used universal primers M1SS and BC2_uni_R on all cDNA. In the original analysis: Normalization of each sample was performed by random selection of 1 million high-quality reads, each carrying a distinct molecular identifier. Instead of being binned into consensus sequences, reads that shared molecular identifiers were thrown out. MiTCR, run with a Q25 quality threshold and the strictest error-elimination algorithm, handled CDR3 identification, clonotype clustering and error correction. A nonparametric unseen species model with Euler transformation was used to estimate a lower bound on total TCR beta diversity. TCRdb reanalyzed the raw reads on its own, using fastp at Q25 for trimming and MiXCR for clone calling, and kept in-frame beta chains. One record per CDR3 amino acid sequence lists the most common genes and DNA. These V and J calls are TCRdb output, not the study's own analysis. The sample data list 800,000 to 1,300,000 distinct CDR3 sequences, and about 23% of these were observed just once. The ten largest clones add up to approximately 0.71% of the sample.

CDR1 MNHNS and CDR2 SASEGT were looked up in the germline V gene. V is clipped by 6 bases and J by 1 base, and the sequence between their germline boundaries is 12 bases long. Including cysteine and phenylalanine, the CDR3 has 14 amino acids. Only CDR3 DNA remains: 42 bases, in frame from the first base. The data were also submitted as part of a second study, on T cells of mothers and their children. The second study, in turn, reports: Nine systemically healthy Caucasian individuals, comprising three mothers and their six children, were included as donors. cDNA synthesis used all of the extracted RNA, with roughly 1.5 ug of RNA in each 15 ul reaction. Sample barcodes and 2-4 random nucleotides were added via the M1S primer in the second PCR. Each mother yielded over 9 million TCR beta CDR3 reads and each child 3 million or so reads. In both related and unrelated pairs, thymic selection shapes the output of TCR recombination in a similar way, with inherited differences having only a minor effect. Normalized repertoire overlap was always found to be slightly, but never significantly, higher in related mother-child pairs than in unrelated mother-child pairs. Persistent microchimeric T cell clones were not detected, at a sensitivity of roughly 100 clones per million clonotypes. The study used deep NGS to compare TCR beta repertoires of mothers and children, seeking features distinguishing related mother-child pairs from unrelated individuals. The mean age was roughly 40 +/- 4 years for the mothers and approximately 11 +/- 4 years for the children. After adapters were ligated using NEBNext reagents, the libraries underwent 100+100 nt paired-end sequencing on an Illumina HiSeq 2000. To prevent cross-contamination, the mother and child libraries were prepared a month apart and were sequenced in separate runs. Between about 500,000 and 2,100,000 distinct TCR beta clonotypes were identified per donor. Naive TCR beta clonotypes were estimated from low-frequency clonotypes matched to each donor's FACS-determined naive share, without sorting.

Material for sequencing was blood. The chain employs TRBV6-1 and TRBJ2-5; the D gene lacks a confident call. The TCR comes from a girl aged 2-10 years in good health. The CDR3 loop reads CASRKVGFQETQYF. At the DNA level, the sequence is TGTGCCAGCAGGAAAGTGGGGTTCCAAGAGACCCAGTACTTC.